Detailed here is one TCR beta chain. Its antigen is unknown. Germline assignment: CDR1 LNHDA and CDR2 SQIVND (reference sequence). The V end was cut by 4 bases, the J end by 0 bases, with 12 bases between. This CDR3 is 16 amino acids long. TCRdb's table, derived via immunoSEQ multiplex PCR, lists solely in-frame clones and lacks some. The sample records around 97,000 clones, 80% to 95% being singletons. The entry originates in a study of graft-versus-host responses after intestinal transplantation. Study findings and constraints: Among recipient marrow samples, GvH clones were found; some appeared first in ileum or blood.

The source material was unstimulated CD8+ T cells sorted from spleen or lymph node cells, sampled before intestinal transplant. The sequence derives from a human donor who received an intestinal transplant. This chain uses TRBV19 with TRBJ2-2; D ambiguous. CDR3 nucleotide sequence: TGTGCCAGTAGTAAGTGGCGGCAGACGAACACCGGGGAGCTGTTTTTT. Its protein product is CASSKWRQTNTGELFF.